Below, 21 T cell receptor beta chains from the same sample are listed, as sequenced in a study of vaccination and CD4 T cells after COVID-19. Time point noted: late sampling 161 to 241 days after vaccination in three convalescent patients. Treatment noted: approximately 11-day PBMC culture with coronavirus spike peptide pools or control peptides (ViraFEST assay). Which antigens these TCRs recognize remains unknown. The Oncomine TCR Beta short-read assay generated sequence data from the DNA of cultured CD4+ T cells. One entry per CDR3 protein, called by TCRdb with MiXCR from the PCR reads. The table records 15,000 to 20,000 distinct CDR3 sequences, around 50% of them present only once. Sequences were derived from CD4+ T cells from blood, cultured in vitro, sampled about 7 months after SARS-CoV-2 vaccination. Receptors originate from a human donor who had recovered from COVID-19.

The J gene is TRBJ1-1, the V gene TRBV19, with 9 bases lining up with TRBD1. The CDR3 is made up of 15 amino acids. Germline values: CDR1 LNHDA, CDR2 SQIVND (reference sequence). V shed 5 bases, J shed 3 bases, and the junction held 7 bases outside the gene matches. This chain's CDR3 is CASSPGTGMYTEAFF. DNA of the CDR3: TGTGCCAGTAGTCCCGGGACAGGGATGTACACTGAAGCTTTCTTT.

This chain joins TRBV10-3 and TRBJ2-5; 10 bases match TRBD2. Trimming took 0 bases from V and 3 from J; bases not matched to a gene: 13. The CDR3 totals 19 residues. Germline-derived CDR1 and CDR2 are ENHRY and SYGVKD. In nucleotides, the CDR3 is TGTGCCATCAGTGAGTCGGCTAGCGGGGGAGCGACAAACAAAGAGACCCAGTACTTC. It codes for CAISESASGGATNKETQYF.

The V gene is TRBV27, the J gene TRBJ1-6, with D possibly TRBD1 on 6 matching bases. The CDR3 loop spans 15 amino acids. The germline V gene has CDR1 MNHEY and CDR2 SMNVEV (reference sequence). V shed 3 bases and J shed 10 bases, with 16 bases lying between them. In DNA form, the CDR3 reads TGTGCCAGCAGTTTCGGACAGTGGGGGAACTCACCCCTCCACTTT. This gives the protein CASSFGQWGNSPLHF.

In DNA form, the CDR3 reads TGTGCCAGCAGCTTAGTAAGGGGGACAGATACGCAGTATTTT. Encoded protein: CASSLVRGTDTQYF. This chain joins TRBV7-2 and TRBJ2-3; maybe TRBD1 (6 bases). The CDR3 extends over 14 amino acids. V was trimmed by 1 base and J by 3 bases, leaving 8 bases between them. From germline, CDR1 is SGHTA and CDR2 FQGNSA.

This clonotype was recorded a few times. The rearrangement joins TRBV29-1 to TRBJ2-1; D not certain. Germline V lookup: CDR1 SQVTM, CDR2 ANQGSEA. V was cut by 4 bases and J by 2 bases, with 12 bases left in between. The CDR3 consists of 14 residues. This CDR3 reads CSVVQTITYNEQFF. The CDR3 DNA sequence: TGCAGCGTTGTCCAGACCATCACCTACAATGAGCAGTTCTTC.

The rearrangement uses TRBV28 and TRBJ1-3; no clear D. V was pared by 7 bases and J by 4 bases, with 14 bases between. In germline, CDR1 is MDHEN, CDR2 SYDVKM. This CDR3 region has 14 residues. CDR3 amino acids: CASNTAGSGNTIYF. The DNA for the CDR3 is TGTGCCAGCAATACCGCGGGGTCCGGAAACACCATATATTTT.

This chain connects TRBV2 to TRBJ2-2; TRBD1 agrees at 10 bases. V was clipped by 8 bases and J by 4 bases; unmatched bases: 1. Per the germline V gene, CDR1 is SNHLY and CDR2 is FYNNEI. The CDR3 runs 13 residues. CDR3 nucleotides: TGTGCCAGCCGGGACAGGGGCACCGGGGAGCTGTTTTTT. Amino acid sequence: CASRDRGTGELFF.

J is TRBJ1-2 and V is TRBV5-8; D not resolved. Trimming pared 0 bases from V and 4 bases from J, leaving 7 bases between. This CDR3 comprises 13 residues. Germline V CDR1 and CDR2: SGHTS, YDEGEE. CDR3 protein: CASSLAGSYGYTF. CDR3 sequence (DNA): TGTGCCAGCAGCTTGGCAGGAAGCTATGGCTACACCTTC.

This clonotype was picked up a small number of times. This rearrangement joins TRBV27 to TRBJ1-2, with a tentative D call TRBD1 (5 bases). Germline CDR1 is MNHEY and CDR2 is SMNVEV (reference sequence). The CDR3 contains 14 residues. The V end lost 5 bases, the J end lost 4 bases, and 14 bases lay between the germline ends. In DNA, the CDR3 is TGTGCCAGCAGTCGGGGGGGACTGCCCTATGGCTACACCTTC. It translates to CASSRGGLPYGYTF.

Comments on this clonotype: This may be a read error, as it is one base from a much larger clone. V is TRBV20-1 and J is TRBJ2-3; maybe TRBD2 (5 bases). CDR3 length equals 15 residues. Per germline, CDR1 DFQATT and CDR2 SNEGSKA (reference sequence). Trimming removed 3 bases from V and 1 base from J, with 14 bases in between. For the CDR3, the DNA is TGCAGTGCTAGTTATGAGAGGGCGGGCACAGATACGCAGTATTTT. It encodes CSASYERAGTDTQYF.

The J gene is TRBJ2-7, the V gene TRBV6-2 or TRBV6-3; no firm D call. Per the germline V gene, CDR1 is MNHEY and CDR2 is SVGEGT. The CDR3 spans 15 residues. V lost 0 bases and J 3 bases, leaving 12 bases between the germline ends. CDR3 region: CASSYSVRSRYEQYF. The CDR3 nucleotides read TGTGCCAGCAGTTACTCGGTCAGGAGCCGCTACGAGCAGTACTTC.

By proportion, this clonotype is medium-sized. The chain uses TRBV7-6 and TRBJ1-2; 8 bases align to TRBD1. CDR3 size: 16 residues. The trim removed 5 bases at V and 2 bases at J, leaving 10 bases unmatched. Per germline, CDR1 SGHVS and CDR2 FNYEAQ. The CDR3 sequence is CASSPSSDRGNYGYTF. DNA of the CDR3: TGTGCCAGCAGCCCATCATCCGACAGGGGAAACTATGGCTACACCTTC.

The rearrangement joins TRBV11-3 to TRBJ2-7, with TRBD2 as a possible D gene (7 bases). Trimming stripped 0 bases from V and 0 bases from J, with 15 bases between. The CDR3 contains 17 residues. The germline V gene encodes CDR1 SGHNT and CDR2 YENEEA. CDR3 loop: CASSLDRRGGGSYEQYF. CDR3 DNA sequence: TGTGCCAGCAGCTTAGATCGTAGGGGGGGAGGCTCCTACGAGCAGTACTTC.

This sequence joins TRBV27 and TRBJ2-7, with 7 bases identical to TRBD1. With V trimmed by 3 bases and J by 2 bases, 4 bases remained unmatched. Germline V gene sequence: CDR1 MNHEY, CDR2 SMNVEV (reference sequence). The CDR3 sequence is 14 residues long. The CDR3 protein is CASSFWDRPYEQYF. The DNA for the CDR3 is TGTGCCAGCAGTTTCTGGGACAGACCCTACGAGCAGTACTTC.

The V gene is TRBV7-2, the J gene TRBJ2-3; D might be TRBD1 or TRBD2, each matching 6 bases. Germline lookup yields CDR1 SGHTA and CDR2 FQGNSA. V was trimmed by 7 bases and J by 5 bases, leaving 13 bases between them. The CDR3 has 13 residues. DNA of the CDR3: TGTGCCAGCATCGGGGGCGGTTTAGATACGCAGTATTTT. Protein sequence: CASIGGGLDTQYF. The full variable domain, rest sourced from reference TRBV7-2 and TRBJ2-3, is GAGVSQSPSNKVTEKGKDVELRCDPISGHTALYWYRQSLGQGLEFLIYFQGNSAPDKSGLPSDRFSAERTGGSVSTLTIQRTQQEDSAVYLCASIGGGLDTQYFGPGTRLTVL.

The table lists this clonotype with a few counts. The genes are TRBV11-1 and TRBJ2-5; TRBD2 aligns across 14 bases. J was trimmed by 7 bases and V by 6 bases; bases with no gene match: 10. Germline values: CDR1 SGHAT, CDR2 FQDESV (reference sequence). The CDR3 is 16 residues long. This CDR3 is CASSPPGTSGGGTQYF. CDR3 DNA sequence: TGTGCCAGCAGTCCCCCCGGGACTAGCGGGGGAGGGACCCAGTACTTC.

In nucleotides, the CDR3 is TGTGCCAGCACCACCCACAGGGGGAGGATGGTAAGGGTGAGCAACGAGCAGTACTTC. Translation: CASTTHRGRMVRVSNEQYF. The chain recombines TRBV6-1 with TRBJ2-7; TRBD1 matches 8 bases. Germline V gives CDR1 MNHNS, CDR2 SASEGT. The CDR3 is 19 amino acids. V trimming: 7 bases; J trimming: 5 bases; junction bases outside the gene matches: 25.

This clonotype was detected a few times. V is TRBV20-1 and J is TRBJ2-7; 9 nucleotides match TRBD1. This CDR3 is 15 amino acids long. Germline CDR1 reads DFQATT; CDR2 reads SNEGSKA (reference sequence). The junction had 14 bases not matched to a gene; V was cut back by 6 bases and J by 5 bases. CDR3 nucleotide sequence: TGCAGTGCCCTAGAAACTCGGACAGGGGTCGACGAGCAGTACTTC. It yields the protein CSALETRTGVDEQYF.

This chain connects TRBV19 to TRBJ1-5; D is perhaps TRBD1 (5 bases). Deletions cut 5 bases from V and 10 bases from J, with 12 bases between. The CDR3 covers 12 residues. Germline V gene lookup returns CDR1 LNHDA and CDR2 SQIVND (reference sequence). Here the CDR3 DNA reads TGTGCCAGTAGTTCTCTACAGGATCCCCAGCATTTT. Translation gives CASSSLQDPQHF.

This chain connects TRBV11-3 to TRBJ1-1; D unclear. In germline, CDR1 is SGHNT, CDR2 YENEEA. The V gene lost 1 base and the J gene lost 5 bases, with 11 bases spanning the gap. The CDR3 is 14 residues long. The CDR3 nucleotides read TGTGCCAGCAGCTTAGGTCAAGTCCCAACTGAAGCTTTCTTT. This gives the protein CASSLGQVPTEAFF.

V gene TRBV20-1 combines with J gene TRBJ2-1; the match to TRBD1 covers 11 bases. The CDR3 consists of 15 residues. Unmatched junction bases numbered 10, after V lost 4 bases and J lost 8 bases. The germline V gene has CDR1 DFQATT and CDR2 SNEGSKA (reference sequence). The CDR3 region is CSANYQGQGVYEQFF. In DNA form, the CDR3 reads TGCAGTGCTAACTACCAGGGACAGGGGGTGTATGAGCAGTTCTTC.